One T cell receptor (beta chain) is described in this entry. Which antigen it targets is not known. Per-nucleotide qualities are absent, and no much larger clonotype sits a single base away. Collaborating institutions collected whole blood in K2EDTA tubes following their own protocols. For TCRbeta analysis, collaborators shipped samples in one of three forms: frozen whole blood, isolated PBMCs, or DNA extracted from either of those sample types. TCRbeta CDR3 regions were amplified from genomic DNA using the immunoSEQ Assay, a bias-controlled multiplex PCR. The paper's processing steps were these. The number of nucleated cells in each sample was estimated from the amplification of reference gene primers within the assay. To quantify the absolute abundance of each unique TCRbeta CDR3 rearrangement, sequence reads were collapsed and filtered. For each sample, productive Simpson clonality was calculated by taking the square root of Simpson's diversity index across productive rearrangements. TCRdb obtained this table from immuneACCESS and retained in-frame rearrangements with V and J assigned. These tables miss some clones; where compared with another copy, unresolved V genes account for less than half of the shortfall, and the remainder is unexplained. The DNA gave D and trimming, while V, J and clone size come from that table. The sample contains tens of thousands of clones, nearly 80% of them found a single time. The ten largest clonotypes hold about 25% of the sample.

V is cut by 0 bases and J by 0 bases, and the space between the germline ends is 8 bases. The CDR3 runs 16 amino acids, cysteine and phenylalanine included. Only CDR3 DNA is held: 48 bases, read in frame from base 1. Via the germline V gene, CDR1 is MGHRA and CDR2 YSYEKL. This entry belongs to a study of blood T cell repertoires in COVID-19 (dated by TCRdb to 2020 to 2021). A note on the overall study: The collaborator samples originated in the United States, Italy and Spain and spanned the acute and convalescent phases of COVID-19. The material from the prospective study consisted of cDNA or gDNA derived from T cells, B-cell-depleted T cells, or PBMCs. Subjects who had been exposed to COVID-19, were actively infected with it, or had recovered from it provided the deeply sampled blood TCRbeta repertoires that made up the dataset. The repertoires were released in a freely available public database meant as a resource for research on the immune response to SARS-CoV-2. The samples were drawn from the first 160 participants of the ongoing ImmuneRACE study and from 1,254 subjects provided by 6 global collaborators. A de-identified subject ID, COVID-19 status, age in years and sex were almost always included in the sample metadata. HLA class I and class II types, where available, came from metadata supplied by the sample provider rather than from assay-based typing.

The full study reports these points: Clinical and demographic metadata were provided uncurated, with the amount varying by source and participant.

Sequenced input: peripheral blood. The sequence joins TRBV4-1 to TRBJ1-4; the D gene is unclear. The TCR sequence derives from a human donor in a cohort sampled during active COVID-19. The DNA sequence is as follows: TGCGCCAGCAGCCAAGATTTGTTAACAACTAATGAAAAACTGTTTTTT. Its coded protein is CASSQDLLTTNEKLFF.